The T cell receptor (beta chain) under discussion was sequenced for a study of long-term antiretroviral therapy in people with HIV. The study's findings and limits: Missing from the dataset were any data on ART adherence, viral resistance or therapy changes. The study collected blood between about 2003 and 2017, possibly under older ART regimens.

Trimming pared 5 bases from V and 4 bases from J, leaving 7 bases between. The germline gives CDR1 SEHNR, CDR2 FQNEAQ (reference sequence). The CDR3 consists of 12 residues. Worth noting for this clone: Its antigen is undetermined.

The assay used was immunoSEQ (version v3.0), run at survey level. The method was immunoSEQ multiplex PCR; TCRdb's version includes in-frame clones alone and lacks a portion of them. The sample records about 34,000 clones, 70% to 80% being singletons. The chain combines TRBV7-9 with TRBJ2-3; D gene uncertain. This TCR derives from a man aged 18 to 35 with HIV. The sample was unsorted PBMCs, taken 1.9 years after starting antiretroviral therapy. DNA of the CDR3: TGTGCCAGCAGCCCTTGGCCAGATACGCAGTATTTT. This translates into CASSPWPDTQYF.